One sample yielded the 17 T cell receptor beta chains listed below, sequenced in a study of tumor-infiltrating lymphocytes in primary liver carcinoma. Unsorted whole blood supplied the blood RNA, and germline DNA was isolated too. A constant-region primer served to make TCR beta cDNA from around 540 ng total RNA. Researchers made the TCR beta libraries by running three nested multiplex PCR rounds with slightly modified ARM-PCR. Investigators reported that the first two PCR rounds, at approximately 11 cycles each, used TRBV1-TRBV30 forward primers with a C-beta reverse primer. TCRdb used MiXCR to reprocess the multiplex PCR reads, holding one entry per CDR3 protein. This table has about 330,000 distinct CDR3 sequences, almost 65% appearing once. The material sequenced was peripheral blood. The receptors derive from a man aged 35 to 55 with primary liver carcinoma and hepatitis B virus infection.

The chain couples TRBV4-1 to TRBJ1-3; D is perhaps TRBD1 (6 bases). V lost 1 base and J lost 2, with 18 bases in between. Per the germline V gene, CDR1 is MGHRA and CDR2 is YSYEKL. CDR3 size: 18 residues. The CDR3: CASSQGHPTGNTGNTIYF. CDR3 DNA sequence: TGCGCCAGCAGCCAAGGACACCCTACAGGGAACACTGGAAACACCATATATTTT.

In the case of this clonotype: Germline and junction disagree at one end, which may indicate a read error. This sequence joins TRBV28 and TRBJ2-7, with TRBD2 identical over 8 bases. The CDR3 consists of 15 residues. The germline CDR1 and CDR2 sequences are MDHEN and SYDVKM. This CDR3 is CDSSEAGLGEYEQYF. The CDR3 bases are TGTGACAGCAGTGAGGCGGGACTAGGGGAATACGAGCAGTACTTC.

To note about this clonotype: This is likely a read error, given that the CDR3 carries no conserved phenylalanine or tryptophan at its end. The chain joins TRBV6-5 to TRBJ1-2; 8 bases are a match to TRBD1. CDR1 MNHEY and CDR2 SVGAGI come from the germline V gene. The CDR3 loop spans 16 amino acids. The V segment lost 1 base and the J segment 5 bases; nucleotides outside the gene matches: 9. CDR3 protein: CASSYLTGAGSYGYTI. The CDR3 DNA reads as TGTGCCAGCAGTTACTTGACAGGGGCGGGGTCGTATGGCTACACCATC.

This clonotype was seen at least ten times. The CDR3 here is CASSSDKEFRQPQHF. The CDR3 DNA is TGTGCCAGCAGTTCGGACAAAGAGTTTAGACAGCCCCAGCATTTT. This chain connects TRBV6-6 to TRBJ1-5; maybe TRBD1 (5 bases). CDR1 MNHNY and CDR2 SVGAGI come from the germline V gene (reference sequence). V was cut by 4 bases and J by 7 bases, with 17 bases left in between. The CDR3 consists of 15 residues.

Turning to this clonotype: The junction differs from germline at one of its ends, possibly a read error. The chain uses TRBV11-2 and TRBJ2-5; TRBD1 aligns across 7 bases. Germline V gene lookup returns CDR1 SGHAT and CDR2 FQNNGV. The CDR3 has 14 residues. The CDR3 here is CVSSPWQGVETQYF. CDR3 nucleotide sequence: TGTGTCAGCAGCCCCTGGCAGGGGGTAGAGACCCAGTACTTC.

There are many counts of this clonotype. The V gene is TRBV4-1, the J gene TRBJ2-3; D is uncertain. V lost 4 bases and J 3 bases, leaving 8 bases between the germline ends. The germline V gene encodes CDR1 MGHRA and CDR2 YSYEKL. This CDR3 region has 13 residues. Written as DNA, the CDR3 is TGCGCCAGCAGCCGCTCGAGGACAGATACGCAGTATTTT. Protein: CASSRSRTDTQYF.

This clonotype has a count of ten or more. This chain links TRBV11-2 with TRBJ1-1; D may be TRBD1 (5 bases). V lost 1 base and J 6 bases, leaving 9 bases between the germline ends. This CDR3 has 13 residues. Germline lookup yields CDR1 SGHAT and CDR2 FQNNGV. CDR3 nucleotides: TGTGCCAGCAGCTTAGGGGGGGGGGCTGAAGCTTTCTTT. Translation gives CASSLGGGAEAFF. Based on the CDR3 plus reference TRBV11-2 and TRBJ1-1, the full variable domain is EAGVAQSPRYKIIEKRQSVAFWCNPISGHATLYWYQQILGQGPKLLIQFQNNGVVDDSQLPKDRFSAERLKGVDSTLKIQPAKLEDSAVYLCASSLGGGAEAFFGQGTRLTVV.

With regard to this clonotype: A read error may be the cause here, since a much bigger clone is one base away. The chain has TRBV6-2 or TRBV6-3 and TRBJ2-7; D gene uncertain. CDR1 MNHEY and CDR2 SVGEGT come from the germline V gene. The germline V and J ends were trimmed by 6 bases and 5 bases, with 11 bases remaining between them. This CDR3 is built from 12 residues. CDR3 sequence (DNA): TGTGCCAGCAGAAACGAATTGCACGAGCAGTACTTC. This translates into CASRNELHEQYF.

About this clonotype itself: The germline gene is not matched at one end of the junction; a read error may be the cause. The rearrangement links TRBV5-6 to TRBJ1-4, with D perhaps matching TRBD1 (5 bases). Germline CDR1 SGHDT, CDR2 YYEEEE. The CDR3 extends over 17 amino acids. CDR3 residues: CVSSLGGPWGSNEKLFF. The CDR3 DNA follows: TGTGTCAGCAGCTTGGGAGGGCCTTGGGGCTCTAATGAAAAACTGTTTTTT.

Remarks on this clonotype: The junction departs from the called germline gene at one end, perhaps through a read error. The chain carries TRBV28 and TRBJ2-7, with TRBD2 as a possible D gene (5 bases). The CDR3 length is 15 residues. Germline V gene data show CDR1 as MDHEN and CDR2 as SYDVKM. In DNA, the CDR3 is TGTGCCAGCAGTTTAGGCGGACTCACAACCTACAAGCAGTACTTC. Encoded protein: CASSLGGLTTYKQYF. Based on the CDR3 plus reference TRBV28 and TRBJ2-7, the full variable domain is DVKVTQSSRYLVKRTGEKVFLECVQDMDHENMFWYRQDPGLGLRLIYFSYDVKMKEKGDIPEGYSVSREKKERFSLILESASTNQTSMYLCASSLGGLTTYKQYFGPGTRLTVT.

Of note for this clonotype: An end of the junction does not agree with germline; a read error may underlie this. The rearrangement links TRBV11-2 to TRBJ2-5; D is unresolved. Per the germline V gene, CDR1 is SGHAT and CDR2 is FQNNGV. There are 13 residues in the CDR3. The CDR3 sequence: CASSYDTQETRYF. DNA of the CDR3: TGTGCCAGTAGCTACGATACACAAGAGACCCGGTACTTC.

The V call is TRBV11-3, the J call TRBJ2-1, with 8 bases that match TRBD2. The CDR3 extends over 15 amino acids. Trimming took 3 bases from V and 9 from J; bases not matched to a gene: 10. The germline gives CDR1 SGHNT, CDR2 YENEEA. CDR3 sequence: CASSFTGTSGSEQFF. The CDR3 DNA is TGTGCCAGCAGCTTCACCGGGACTAGTGGGAGTGAGCAGTTCTTC. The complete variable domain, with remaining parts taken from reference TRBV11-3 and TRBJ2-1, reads EAGVVQSPRYKIIEKKQPVAFWCNPISGHNTLYWYLQNLGQGPELLIRYENEEAVDDSQLPKDRFSAERLKGVDSTLKIQPAELGDSAVYLCASSFTGTSGSEQFFGPGTRLTVL.

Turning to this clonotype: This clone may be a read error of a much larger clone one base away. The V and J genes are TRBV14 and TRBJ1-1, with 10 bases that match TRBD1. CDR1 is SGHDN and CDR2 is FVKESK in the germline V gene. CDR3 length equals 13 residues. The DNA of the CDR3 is TGTGCCTGCAGCCAAGGGACAGGGGATCCAGCTTTCTTT. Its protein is CACSQGTGDPAFF.

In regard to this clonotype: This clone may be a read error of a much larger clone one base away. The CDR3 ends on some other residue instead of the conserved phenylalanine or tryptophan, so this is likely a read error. As DNA, the CDR3 is TGTGCCAGCAGTTACCAGGGGTGGGATGGCTACACCTCC. This gives the protein CASSYQGWDGYTS. V gene TRBV6-5 combines with J gene TRBJ1-2; D may be TRBD1 (6 bases). Per the germline V gene, CDR1 is MNHEY and CDR2 is SVGAGI. The CDR3 contains 13 residues. The V and J ends lost 2 bases and 6 bases respectively, with 10 bases between them.

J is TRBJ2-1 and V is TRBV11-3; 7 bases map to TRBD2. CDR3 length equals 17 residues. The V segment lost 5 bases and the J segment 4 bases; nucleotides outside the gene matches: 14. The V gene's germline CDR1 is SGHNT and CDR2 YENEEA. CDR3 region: CASSQGLTSASYNEQFF. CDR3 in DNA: TGTGCCAGCAGCCAGGGCCTTACTAGCGCCTCATACAATGAGCAGTTCTTC.

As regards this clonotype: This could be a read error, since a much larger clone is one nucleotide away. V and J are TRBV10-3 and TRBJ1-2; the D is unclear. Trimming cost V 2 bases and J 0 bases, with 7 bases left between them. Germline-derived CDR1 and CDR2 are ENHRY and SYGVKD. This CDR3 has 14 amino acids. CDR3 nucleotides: TGTGCCATCAGTGAGGCAGAGCCTAACTATGGCTACACCTTC. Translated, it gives CAISEAEPNYGYTF.

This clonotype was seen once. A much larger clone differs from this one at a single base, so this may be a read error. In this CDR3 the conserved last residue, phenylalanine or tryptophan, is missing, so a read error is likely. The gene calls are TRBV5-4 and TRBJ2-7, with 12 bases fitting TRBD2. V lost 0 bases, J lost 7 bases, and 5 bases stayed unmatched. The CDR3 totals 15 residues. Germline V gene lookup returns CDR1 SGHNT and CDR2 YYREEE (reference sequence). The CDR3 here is CASSLVGLAGMEQYY. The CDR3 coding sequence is TGTGCCAGCAGCTTGGTCGGACTAGCGGGAATGGAGCAGTACTAC.